The 20 T cell receptor beta chains reported below all come from one sample, sequenced in a study of cytomegalovirus exposure and HLA in healthy donors. The assay was immunoSEQ multiplex PCR, and TCRdb's table has in-frame clones only and misses some. There are about 160,000 clones in the sample; approximately 96% occur only once, and 0.8% to 0.95% lies in the top ten. Input material: PBMCs. These receptors came from a woman between 18 and 29 years old in good health and CMV-seronegative.

This clone was found once. CDR3 protein: CASRLSGGRSTDTQYF. The CDR3 bases are TGCGCCAGCAGACTTAGCGGGGGGCGTAGCACAGATACGCAGTATTTT. This chain uses TRBV5-1 with TRBJ2-3; 10 bases match TRBD2. This CDR3 is built from 16 residues. With 5 bases clipped from V and 0 bases from J, the junction kept 6 bases outside the gene matches. Germline CDR1 reads SGHRS; CDR2 reads YFSETQ.

The chain uses TRBV4-2 and TRBJ2-5, with unresolved D. Germline CDR1 and CDR2: LGHNA and YNFKEQ. The CDR3 runs 15 residues. Trimming took 0 bases from V and 2 from J, leaving 10 bases between them. The CDR3 spells CASSQEDNRQETQYF. The DNA of the CDR3 is TGTGCCAGCAGCCAAGAAGACAACCGACAAGAGACCCAGTACTTC.

The V call is TRBV29-1, the J call TRBJ2-5; D remains unclear. CDR1 is SQVTM, CDR2 ANQGSEA, per germline. The CDR3 is made up of 14 amino acids. V was trimmed by 7 bases and J by 5 bases, leaving 20 bases between them. CDR3 nucleotides: TGCAGCGGGGCCCCCTCGAGAGTAGAGGAGACCCAGTACTTC. Protein: CSGAPSRVEETQYF.

The CDR3 reads CASSINRPSGNTIYF. In DNA form, the CDR3 reads TGTGCCAGTAGTATCAACAGGCCCTCTGGAAACACCATATATTTT. The chain has TRBV19 and TRBJ1-3, with D possibly matching TRBD1 (5 bases). Per the germline V gene, CDR1 is LNHDA and CDR2 is SQIVND (reference sequence). V was clipped by 3 bases and J by 0 bases, with 9 bases between them. This CDR3 region has 15 residues.

The V call is TRBV7-2, the J call TRBJ1-2, with D possibly TRBD1 on 6 matching bases. CDR1 SGHTA and CDR2 FQGNSA come from the germline V gene. The V and J ends lost 9 bases and 4 bases respectively, with 21 bases between them. This CDR3 is 15 amino acids long. The CDR3 is CARAPAGGGGYGYTF. CDR3 in DNA: TGTGCCAGAGCTCCGGCCGGTGGGGGCGGCTATGGCTACACCTTC.

This chain's CDR3 is CSAQVRVNTEAFF. For the CDR3, the DNA is TGCAGCGCCCAGGTCAGGGTGAACACTGAAGCTTTCTTT. The rearrangement links TRBV29-1 to TRBJ1-1, with a weak D call TRBD1 (5 bases). The CDR3 is made up of 13 amino acids. CDR1 and CDR2 (germline): SQVTM, ANQGSEA. Trimming shortened V by 7 bases and J by 0 bases, and 12 bases separated the two germline ends.

This chain uses TRBV27 with TRBJ1-6, with 9 bases that match TRBD1. CDR1 and CDR2 (germline): MNHEY, SMNVEV (reference sequence). The trim removed 6 bases at V and 2 bases at J, leaving 8 bases unmatched. CDR3 length: 17 residues. The DNA for the CDR3 is TGTGCCAGCAGGACCCGGGACAGGGAGGCCTATAATTCACCCCTCCACTTT. Translated: CASRTRDREAYNSPLHF.

V is TRBV14 and J is TRBJ2-7; possible D gene TRBD1, 7 bases. Germline CDR1 and CDR2: SGHDN and FVKESK. V was cut by 4 bases and J by 1 base, with 14 bases left in between. The CDR3 is 15 residues long. CDR3 sequence (DNA): TGTGCCAGCAGCCCGCGCGGGACAGCATCCTACGAGCAGTACTTC. Amino acid sequence: CASSPRGTASYEQYF.

The chain joins TRBV15 to TRBJ2-7; D gene uncertain. The CDR3 covers 13 residues. CDR1 is LNHNV and CDR2 is YYDKDF in the germline V gene (reference sequence). V lost 3 bases and J 7 bases, leaving 13 bases between the germline ends. In DNA, the CDR3 is TGTGCCACCAGCAGGGAAGCCTCGGGTGAGCAGTACTTC. Protein sequence: CATSREASGEQYF.

The rearrangement links TRBV18 to TRBJ2-3, with 12 positions matching TRBD1. Germline lookup yields CDR1 KGHSH and CDR2 LQKENI. The V gene end was trimmed by 6 bases and the J gene end by 7 bases; junction bases not matched to a gene: 17. CDR3 size: 18 residues. The CDR3 loop reads CASSNKPGQGAFSNTQYF. The CDR3 DNA follows: TGTGCCAGCTCCAACAAGCCGGGACAGGGGGCGTTTTCGAATACGCAGTATTTT.

V gene TRBV4-1 combines with J gene TRBJ1-3; D is ambiguous. Germline-derived CDR1 and CDR2 are MGHRA and YSYEKL. Trimming cost V 1 base and J 1 base, with 8 bases left between them. This CDR3 has 15 residues. The CDR3 bases are TGCGCCAGCAGCCAAGTAGGCGGTTCTGGAAACACCATATATTTT. Encoded protein: CASSQVGGSGNTIYF.

The chain combines TRBV29-1 with TRBJ2-7; 8 bases align to TRBD1. The germline CDR1 and CDR2 sequences are SQVTM and ANQGSEA. The CDR3 is 11 residues long. Here the CDR3 reads CRTGVVGEQYF. The CDR3, as DNA: TGCAGGACAGGGGTAGTAGGGGAGCAGTACTTC.

The chain uses TRBV4-2 and TRBJ1-2; no clear D gene. V was pared by 0 bases and J by 8 bases, with 22 bases between. The CDR3 sequence is 17 residues long. Germline CDR1 LGHNA, CDR2 YNFKEQ. The CDR3 loop is CASSQERWEGLGTGYTF. In nucleotides, the CDR3 is TGTGCCAGCAGCCAAGAAAGGTGGGAGGGTCTGGGCACAGGCTACACCTTC.

This chain connects TRBV11-2 to TRBJ2-7; possibly TRBD1 for D (6 bases). V lost 5 bases, J lost 0 bases, and 11 bases lay in between. Germline CDR1 and CDR2: SGHAT and FQNNGV. The CDR3 consists of 14 residues. The CDR3, as DNA: TGTGCCAGCAGCCAGGGGTATAGCTCCTACGAGCAGTACTTC. It yields the protein CASSQGYSSYEQYF.

The J gene is TRBJ1-2, the V gene TRBV7-2; TRBD1 is a possible D gene (5 bases). CDR3 length: 15 residues. Trimming shortened V by 5 bases and J by 4 bases, and 17 bases separated the two germline ends. Germline values: CDR1 SGHTA, CDR2 FQGNSA. CDR3: CASSPGDRPGYGYTF. The CDR3, as DNA: TGTGCCAGCAGCCCGGGGGACCGGCCCGGCTATGGCTACACCTTC.

V usage is TRBV30 and J usage is TRBJ1-1; unclear D gene. V lost 1 base to trimming and J lost 4 bases, with 13 bases between them. Germline CDR1 and CDR2: GTSNPN and SVGIG (reference sequence). This CDR3 has 14 residues. The CDR3 region is CAWSAMVYSTEAFF. In DNA, the CDR3 is TGTGCCTGGAGTGCAATGGTTTATAGCACTGAAGCTTTCTTT.

The chain combines TRBV19 with TRBJ1-1, with a weak D call TRBD1 (6 bases). Germline V gene data show CDR1 as LNHDA and CDR2 as SQIVND (reference sequence). The V and J ends lost 5 bases and 4 bases respectively, with 11 bases between them. The CDR3 is made up of 13 amino acids. In nucleotides, the CDR3 is TGTGCCAGTAGTCCCGGGGGGCCCACTGAAGCTTTCTTT. This encodes CASSPGGPTEAFF. Drawing the rest from reference TRBV19 and TRBJ1-1, the complete variable domain is DGGITQSPKYLFRKEGQNVTLSCEQNLNHDAMYWYRQDPGQGLRLIYYSQIVNDFQKGDIAEGYSVSREKKESFPLTVTSAQKNPTAFYLCASSPGGPTEAFFGQGTRLTVV.

V gene TRBV7-9 combines with J gene TRBJ1-2, with 7 nucleotides matching TRBD1. The CDR3 covers 17 residues. Losses at the gene ends were 5 bases for V and 1 base for J; bases not matched to a gene: 13. Looked up from germline, CDR1 is SEHNR and CDR2 is FQNEAQ (reference sequence). The CDR3: CASSPVMQGDGNYGYTF. DNA of the CDR3: TGTGCCAGCAGCCCAGTAATGCAGGGGGACGGTAACTATGGCTACACCTTC.

The chain is built from TRBV6-1 and TRBJ2-7; possibly TRBD1 for D (6 bases). Germline V gives CDR1 MNHNS, CDR2 SASEGT. The V gene lost 6 bases and the J gene lost 2 bases, with 14 bases spanning the gap. This CDR3 spans 14 amino acids. This chain's CDR3 is CASRYREEAYEQYF. The CDR3 coding sequence is TGTGCCAGCAGGTACAGGGAAGAGGCCTACGAGCAGTACTTC.

The chain is built from TRBV11-2 and TRBJ2-3; 7 bases line up with TRBD1. V lost 5 bases, J lost 4 bases, and 18 bases stayed unmatched. The CDR3 is 18 amino acids. The germline V gene encodes CDR1 SGHAT and CDR2 FQNNGV. CDR3 protein: CASSTLYRQGVGADTQYF. The CDR3 nucleotides are TGTGCCAGCAGCACCCTCTATCGACAGGGTGTAGGAGCAGATACGCAGTATTTT.